Listed here is a single T cell receptor (beta chain). The antigen is undetermined. V shed 3 bases and J shed 4 bases, with 10 bases lying between them. The germline V gene has CDR1 SGHAT and CDR2 FQNNGV. The CDR3 runs to 14 residues. The data belong to a study of T-cell reconstitution after alpha-beta-depleted transplantation in children. TCRbeta library construction was performed incorporating unique molecular identifiers. TCRdb re-called the PCR reads with MiXCR, one entry per CDR3 protein. The data show just over 950,000 distinct CDR3 sequences, around 30% seen once. Study outcomes and limitations: Newly generated T cells supplied most T-cell counts and diversity one year post-transplant.

This chain links TRBV11-2 with TRBJ2-1; the D gene is possibly TRBD1 (6 bases). Here the sequenced sample was PBMCs, mostly from graft donor cells, taken 360 days after TCRalphabeta/CD19-depleted stem cell transplant. The sequence came from a boy younger than two who had a stem cell transplant for SCID, so the T cells may come from the graft donor. The CDR3 reads CASSFDRRYNEQFF. The DNA of the CDR3 is TGTGCCAGCAGCTTCGACAGGCGTTACAATGAGCAGTTCTTC.